This T cell receptor beta chain came from a study of graft-versus-host responses after intestinal transplantation. Notes on this clone: As yet, its antigen is unknown.

The V end lost 0 bases, the J end lost 10 bases, and 6 bases lay between the germline ends. This CDR3 is 10 amino acids long. Germline V gene data show CDR1 as DFQATT and CDR2 as SNEGSKA (reference sequence). This table comes from immunoSEQ multiplex PCR, and its TCRdb copy is limited to in-frame clones, with some not included. The table has over 100,000 clones, approximately 96% seen once. This clonotype originated in a human donor who received an intestinal transplant. This chain links TRBV20-1 with TRBJ1-2; no clear D gene. The sample here was unstimulated CD8+ T cells sorted from spleen or lymph node cells, taken before intestinal transplant. DNA for the CDR3: TGCAGTGCTAGAGATCTGCTCTACACCTTC. Translated, it gives CSARDLLYTF.